This T cell receptor beta chain was identified in a study of blood T cell repertoires in COVID-19 (dated by TCRdb to the early 2020s). Study-level background: Collaborator samples came from the United States, Italy and Spain and covered acute and convalescent phases of COVID-19. The material from the prospective study consisted of cDNA or gDNA derived from T cells, B-cell-depleted T cells, or PBMCs. Subjects who had been exposed to COVID-19, were actively infected with it, or had recovered from it provided the deeply sampled blood TCRbeta repertoires that made up the dataset. The repertoires were released in a freely available public database meant as a resource for research on the immune response to SARS-CoV-2. The samples were drawn from two sources: the first 160 participants of the ongoing ImmuneRACE study, and 1,254 subjects contributed by 6 global collaborators. Sample metadata almost always included a de-identified subject ID, COVID-19 status, age in years and sex. HLA class I and class II types, where available, came from metadata supplied by the sample provider rather than from assay-based typing. Results and caveats for the whole study, not just this receptor: The quantity of clinical and demographic metadata differed by source and by participant and was supplied without curation.

This clone has a single count. The antigen this receptor binds is unknown. The input lacks base qualities; no much larger clone sits a single base away. Each collaborating institution followed its own protocols to collect whole blood in K2EDTA tubes. For TCRbeta analysis, collaborator samples were shipped as frozen whole blood, as isolated PBMCs, or as DNA extracted from either sample type. CDR1 LGHDT and CDR2 YNNKEL were looked up in the germline V gene (reference sequence). Trimming accounts for 3 bases at V and 5 bases at J, while the number of junction bases matched to no gene is 3. From its cysteine to its phenylalanine, the CDR3 spans 14 amino acids. Just CDR3 DNA is preserved here, 42 bases in frame from base 1. The immunoSEQ Assay, a bias-controlled multiplex PCR, was used to amplify TCRbeta CDR3 regions from genomic DNA. As for how the authors treated the data: Within the assay, amplification of reference gene primers was used to estimate how many nucleated cells each sample contained. To quantify the absolute abundance of each unique TCRbeta CDR3 rearrangement, sequence reads were collapsed and filtered. For each sample, productive Simpson clonality was calculated by taking the square root of Simpson's diversity index across productive rearrangements. The table was pulled from immuneACCESS by TCRdb, which kept in-frame rearrangements only. Such tables lose some clones; where checked, under half of the loss comes from unresolved V genes, and the rest has no known cause. V and J calls and clone size are those listed in that table; D and trimming were worked out from the DNA. This sample is represented by more than 200,000 clones; roughly 90% of them were singletons. Approximately 2% of the sample goes to the ten largest clones.

This TCR derives from a young man with active or convalescent COVID-19. The sample was peripheral blood. The chain employs TRBV3-1 (or the pseudogene TRBV3-2) and TRBJ2-1, with TRBD2 matching 8 junction bases. The DNA is TGTGCCAGCAGCCATACAGCGGGGGACAATGAGCAGTTCTTC. The translation is CASSHTAGDNEQFF.